Each of the 3 T cell receptor beta chains below was sequenced from the same sample in a study of PD-1 blockade in mismatch repair-deficient tumors. Clones were read by immunoSEQ multiplex PCR, and TCRdb kept only the in-frame ones, dropping some. The sample holds 85,000 to 130,000 clones; under 90% are singletons and the top ten take around 6.6%. Source: peripheral blood, taken 35 to 37 weeks after starting pembrolizumab. These receptors were collected from an adult with mismatch repair-deficient cancer.

This rearrangement joins TRBV6-5 to TRBJ2-3; 8 bases fit TRBD1. Germline V lookup: CDR1 MNHEY, CDR2 SVGAGI. The CDR3 is made up of 12 amino acids. Losses at the gene ends were 6 bases for V and 11 bases for J; bases not matched to a gene: 7. CDR3: CASSFLQGEQYF. As DNA, the CDR3 is TGTGCCAGCAGCTTCCTACAGGGGGAGCAGTATTTT.

The chain has TRBV9 and TRBJ1-1, with D possibly being TRBD1 (5 bases). The CDR3 is 14 amino acids. Trimming took 4 bases from V and 3 from J, leaving 13 bases between them. Germline V gene sequence: CDR1 SGDLS, CDR2 YYNGEE. The CDR3 DNA is TGTGCCAGCAGCCTCGGGGGTCGGGACACTGAAGCTTTCTTT. Its translation is CASSLGGRDTEAFF.

This clone has only one observation. The chain joins TRBV6-5 to TRBJ2-5; D may be TRBD2 (6 bases). The CDR3 is 15 amino acids. Germline V gene sequence: CDR1 MNHEY, CDR2 SVGAGI. V was shortened by 6 bases and J by 4 bases, with 18 bases between the two germline ends. CDR3 bases: TGTGCCAGCAGCCAGTCTTGGGTGGGGGGAGAGACCCAGTACTTC. Its translation is CASSQSWVGGETQYF.